These T cell receptor beta chains were read from a single sample in a study of blood T cells in healthy people across ages. TCRdb fed the 5' RACE reads into MiXCR, producing one record per CDR3 protein. The data show about 1 million distinct CDR3 sequences, with more than 35% seen just once and approximately 20% held by the top ten. The sequenced sample consisted of blood. The receptor set was obtained from a woman aged 55-75 years in good health. CDR3s include the opening cysteine and the closing phenylalanine or tryptophan. The D gene is left open where the match is weak. Not every row has a clone size; where given, it reads once, few, many or a size class.

j_call d_call v_call clone_size cdr3_aa cdr3_nt
TRBJ1-2 . TRBV5-1 . CAGSLDGNYGYTF TGCGCCGGCAGCTTGGACGGTAACTATGGCTACACCTTC
TRBJ1-1 . TRBV5-1 . CASRERALAMNTEAFF TGCGCCAGCAGGGAAAGGGCCCTAGCAATGAACACTGAAGCTTTCTTT
TRBJ2-7 . TRBV13 few CASSSARSSYEQYF TGTGCCAGCAGCTCCGCCAGGAGCTCCTACGAGCAGTACTTC
TRBJ2-2 TRBD2 TRBV5-1 . CASSLSTGLALGELFF TGCGCCAGCAGCTTATCCACGGGACTAGCTCTCGGGGAGCTGTTTTTT
TRBJ1-5 TRBD1 TRBV12-3/TRBV12-4 . CASSFRPIWTGESNQPQHF TGTGCCAGCAGTTTCAGGCCGATCTGGACAGGGGAGAGCAATCAGCCCCAGCATTTT
TRBJ2-7 . TRBV25-1 many CASSEIDEQYF TGTGCCAGCAGTGAAATCGACGAGCAGTACTTC
TRBJ2-7 . TRBV19 . CASSKYPRYEQYF TGTGCCAGTAGTAAGTACCCTCGCTACGAGCAGTACTTC
TRBJ1-4 . TRBV20-1 . CSARRSPEKLFF TGCAGTGCTAGACGATCGCCTGAAAAACTGTTTTTT
TRBJ2-3 . TRBV6-6 . CASSYPERGTDTQYF TGTGCCAGCAGTTACCCGGAGAGGGGCACAGATACGCAGTATTTT
TRBJ1-5 TRBD1 TRBV10-3 . CATSHDRAAGSNQPQHF TGTGCCACCAGTCACGACAGGGCCGCCGGGAGCAATCAGCCCCAGCATTTT
TRBJ2-3 . TRBV27 . CASSLQRSTDTQYF TGTGCCAGCAGTCTCCAGAGAAGCACAGATACGCAGTATTTT
TRBJ2-7 . TRBV7-9 many CASSPESYEQYF TGCGCCAGCAGCCCTGAGTCCTACGAGCAGTACTTC
TRBJ1-5 . TRBV2 . CASSEAGISNQPQHF TGTGCCAGCAGTGAGGCAGGGATAAGCAATCAGCCCCAGCATTTT
TRBJ1-4 TRBD1 TRBV20-1 . CSATNGQVWEEKLFF TGCAGTGCTACCAACGGACAGGTCTGGGAAGAAAAACTGTTTTTT
TRBJ1-1 . TRBV20-1 . CSALAPKGGGEAFF TGCAGTGCTTTAGCCCCAAAGGGGGGCGGTGAAGCTTTCTTT
TRBJ2-1 . TRBV7-2 . CASRRDSTYNEQFF TGTGCCAGCAGGCGGGATTCTACTTACAATGAGCAGTTCTTC
TRBJ2-3 TRBD2 TRBV4-1 . CASSQDLAGVRMTDTQYF TGCGCCAGCAGCCAAGATCTAGCGGGGGTAAGGATGACAGATACGCAGTATTTT
TRBJ2-7 . TRBV30 . CAWSRSGGNSYEQYF TGTGCCTGGAGTAGGTCGGGCGGAAACTCCTACGAGCAGTACTTC
TRBJ2-1 . TRBV10-3 once CAINSLGGSNNEQFF TGTGCCATCAATTCCCTCGGCGGTTCCAACAATGAGCAGTTCTTC
TRBJ2-4 TRBD1 TRBV2 . CASSLRTGNIQYF TGTGCCAGCAGTTTACGGACAGGCAACATTCAGTACTTC
TRBJ2-7 TRBD1 TRBV28 few CASMGLGQGAYEQYF TGTGCCAGTATGGGGCTGGGACAGGGGGCTTACGAGCAGTACTTC
TRBJ2-1 TRBD2 TRBV20-1 . CSASFIALRGSLNEQFF TGCAGTGCTAGCTTTATCGCCTTGCGCGGGAGCCTCAATGAGCAGTTCTTC
TRBJ2-7 TRBD2 TRBV5-1 . CASSTVQREGLYEQYF TGCGCCAGCAGCACCGTGCAGCGGGAGGGTCTCTACGAGCAGTACTTC
TRBJ2-7 . TRBV27 few CASRRALFYEQYF TGTGCCAGCAGAAGAGCCCTATTCTACGAGCAGTACTTC